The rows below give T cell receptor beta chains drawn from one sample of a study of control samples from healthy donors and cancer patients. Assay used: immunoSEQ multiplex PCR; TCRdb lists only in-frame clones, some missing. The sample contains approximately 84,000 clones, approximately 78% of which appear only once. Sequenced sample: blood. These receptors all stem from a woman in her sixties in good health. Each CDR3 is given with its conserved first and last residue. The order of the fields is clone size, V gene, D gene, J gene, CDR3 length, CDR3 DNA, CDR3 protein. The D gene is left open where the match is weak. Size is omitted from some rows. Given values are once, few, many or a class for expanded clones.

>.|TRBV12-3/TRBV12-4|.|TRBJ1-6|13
TGTGCCAGCAGTTTGGGGGGTCCTTCACCCCTCCACTTT
CASSLGGPSPLHF
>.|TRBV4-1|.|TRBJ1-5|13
TGCGCCAGCAGCCCCGGGGGGGATCAGCCCCAGCATTTT
CASSPGGDQPQHF
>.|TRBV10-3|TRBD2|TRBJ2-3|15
TGTGCCACCTTACTAGCGGGGGGGAGCACAGATACGCAGTATTTT
CATLLAGGSTDTQYF
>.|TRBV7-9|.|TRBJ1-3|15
TGTGCCAGCACCCTGACAGTTGACTCTGGAAACACCATATATTTT
CASTLTVDSGNTIYF
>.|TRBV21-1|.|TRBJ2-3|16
TGTGCCAGCAGCAAAGGACGCAGGGGGGACGCAGATACGCAGTATTTT
CASSKGRRGDADTQYF
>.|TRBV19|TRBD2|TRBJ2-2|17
TGTGCCAGTAGTTTGCTCGGACTAGCGGGAGCGGGCGGGGAGCTGTTTTTT
CASSLLGLAGAGGELFF
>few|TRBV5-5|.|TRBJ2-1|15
TGTGCCAGCAGCTTGTCCTCCGGGTTTAATAATGAGCAGTTCTTC
CASSLSSGFNNEQFF
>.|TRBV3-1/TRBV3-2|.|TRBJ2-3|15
TGTGCCAGCAGCCAACCAGGGGTCAGCACAGATACGCAGTATTTT
CASSQPGVSTDTQYF
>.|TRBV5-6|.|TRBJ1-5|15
TGTGCCAGCAGCCCATGGGGGGCGAGCAATCAGCCCCAGCATTTT
CASSPWGASNQPQHF
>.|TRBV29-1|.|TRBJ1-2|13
TGCAGCGTTGATGGGGTCCTACCCTATGGCTACACCTTC
CSVDGVLPYGYTF
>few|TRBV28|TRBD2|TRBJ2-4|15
TGTGCCAGCAGTTCAAAACTAGCGAAGACGGACATTCAGTACTTC
CASSSKLAKTDIQYF
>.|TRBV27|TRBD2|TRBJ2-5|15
TGTGCCAGCAGAACTCTAGCGGGGGGGCTTGAGACCCAGTACTTC
CASRTLAGGLETQYF
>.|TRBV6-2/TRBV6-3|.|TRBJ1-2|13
TGTGCCAGCAGTTATGGGGTTGACTATGGCTACACCTTC
CASSYGVDYGYTF
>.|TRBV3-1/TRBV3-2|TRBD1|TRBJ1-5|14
TGTGCCAGCAGTGGGACAGGGGGTGGTCAGCCCCAGCATTTT
CASSGTGGGQPQHF
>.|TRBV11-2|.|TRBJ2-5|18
TGTGCCAGCAGCTTGGATTTAACGTCCGTTTCATCCCAAGAGACCCAGTACTTC
CASSLDLTSVSSQETQYF
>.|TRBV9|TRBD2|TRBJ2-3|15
TGTGCCAGCAGCGTAGCGGGGGGGTTCACAGATACGCAGTATTTT
CASSVAGGFTDTQYF
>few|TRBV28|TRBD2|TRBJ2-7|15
TGTGCCAGCTACCCCCTAGCGGGCCGGGGAGGGGAGCAGTACTTC
CASYPLAGRGGEQYF
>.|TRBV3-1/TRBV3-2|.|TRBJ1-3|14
TGTGCCAGCAGCCGACCAGGGCGGGGAAACACCATATATTTT
CASSRPGRGNTIYF
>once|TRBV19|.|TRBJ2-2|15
TGTGCCAGTCACAGGTTAGCGGCGAACACCGGGGAGCTGTTTTTT
CASHRLAANTGELFF
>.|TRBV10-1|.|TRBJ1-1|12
TGCGCCAGCAGTGGGGGGAACACTGAAGCTTTCTTT
CASSGGNTEAFF
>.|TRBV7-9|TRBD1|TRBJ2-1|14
TGTGCCAGCAGCCATCCGGGACAGACCAATGAGCAGTTCTTC
CASSHPGQTNEQFF
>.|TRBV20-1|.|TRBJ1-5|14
TGCAGTGCTAGTCGGTACGAAGACAATCAGCCCCAGCATTTT
CSASRYEDNQPQHF
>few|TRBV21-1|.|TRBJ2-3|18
TGTGCCAGCAGCAAAGTAGACGCGGGAAGAGAGTGCACAGATACGCAGTATTTT
CASSKVDAGRECTDTQYF
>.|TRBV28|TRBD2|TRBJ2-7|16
TGTGCCAGCAGCCACGGACTAGCGGGAGCCTCCTACGAGCAGTACTTC
CASSHGLAGASYEQYF